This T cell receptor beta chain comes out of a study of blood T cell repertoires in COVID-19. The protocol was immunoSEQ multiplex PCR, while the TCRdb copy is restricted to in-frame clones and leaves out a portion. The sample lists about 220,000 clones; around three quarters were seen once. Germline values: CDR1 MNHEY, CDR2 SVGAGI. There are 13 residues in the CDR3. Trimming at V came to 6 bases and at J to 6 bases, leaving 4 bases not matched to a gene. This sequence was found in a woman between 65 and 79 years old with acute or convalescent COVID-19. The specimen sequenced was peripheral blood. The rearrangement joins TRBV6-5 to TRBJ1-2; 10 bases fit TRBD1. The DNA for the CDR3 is TGTGCCAGCAGAACTGACAGGGGGCATGGCTACACCTTC. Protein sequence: CASRTDRGHGYTF.